The clone carrying this TCR beta chain has ten or more counts. CDR1 is SGHRS, CDR2 YFSETQ, per germline. This CDR3 is 14 amino acids long. Trimming took off 4 bases at V and 3 bases at J, with 12 bases between the two ends. RNA transcripts served as the template for amplifying TCR beta CDR3 regions. The HTBI primer set drove a first-round RT-PCR of the TCR CDR3. TCRdb used MiXCR to reprocess the multiplex PCR reads, holding one entry per CDR3 protein. Among roughly 240,000 distinct CDR3 sequences listed, roughly 17% were seen once. This sample is part of a study of T cells in Graves' hyperthyroidism and ophthalmopathy.

The sample was blood. The receptor was isolated from a young woman with Graves' ophthalmopathy. The gene calls are TRBV5-1 and TRBJ2-3; D is unresolved. The CDR3 here is CASSDRTATDTQYF. For the CDR3, the DNA is TGCGCCAGCAGCGACCGGACGGCGACAGATACGCAGTATTTT.